Following are 31 T cell receptor beta chains from one sample sequenced in a study of siplizumab effects on memory and regulatory T cells. Assay: immunoSEQ multiplex PCR; the TCRdb copy retains only in-frame clones and omits some. This sample has 90,000 to 120,000 clones, with roughly 94% found just once. The sequenced material came from Tregs sorted from blood. The receptors were gathered from a human donor in good health.

In this sample, this clone turned up once. V is TRBV7-7 and J is TRBJ1-1; D is undetermined. The CDR3 is made up of 13 amino acids. Germline V lookup: CDR1 SSHAT, CDR2 FNYEAQ (reference sequence). Trimming cost V 1 base and J 6 bases, with 9 bases left between them. For the CDR3, the DNA is TGTGCCAGCAGCTTAGTTGGCGGTTCTGAAGCTTTCTTT. This sequence encodes CASSLVGGSEAFF. The full variable domain, rest sourced from reference TRBV7-7 and TRBJ1-1, is GAGVSQSPRYKVTKRGQDVTLRCDPISSHATLYWYQQALGQGPEFLTYFNYEAQPDKSGLPSDRFSAERPEGSISTLTIQRTEQRDSAMYRCASSLVGGSEAFFGQGTRLTVV.

This chain joins TRBV2 and TRBJ1-5; D is ambiguous. V was shortened by 6 bases and J by 6 bases, with 15 bases between the two germline ends. Per germline, CDR1 SNHLY and CDR2 FYNNEI. CDR3 length: 14 residues. CDR3 protein: CASSVNRGVQPQHF. In DNA form, the CDR3 reads TGTGCCAGCAGCGTCAATCGGGGAGTTCAGCCCCAGCATTTT.

The chain couples TRBV19 to TRBJ1-1, with D hard to call. Trimming cost V 6 bases and J 4 bases, with 12 bases left between them. The V gene's germline CDR1 is LNHDA and CDR2 SQIVND (reference sequence). This CDR3 has 13 residues. The DNA for the CDR3 is TGTGCCAGTAGAGAGTTAGGAAGCACTGAAGCTTTCTTT. It translates to CASRELGSTEAFF.

This chain joins TRBV6-1 and TRBJ1-1; D remains unclear. Germline CDR1 and CDR2: MNHNS and SASEGT. The CDR3 length is 13 residues. The V end lost 3 bases, the J end lost 6 bases, and 11 bases lay between the germline ends. CDR3 DNA sequence: TGTGCCAGCAGTGACATTATATTGTCTGAAGCTTTCTTT. This encodes CASSDIILSEAFF.

V usage is TRBV19 and J usage is TRBJ2-7; maybe TRBD2 (5 bases). Deletions cut 10 bases from V and 6 bases from J, with 19 bases between. The germline V gene has CDR1 LNHDA and CDR2 SQIVND (reference sequence). The CDR3 is 13 amino acids. The CDR3 DNA follows: TGTGCCACTACGGACGCCAGGAGGAGCGAGCAGTACTTC. Translation gives CATTDARRSEQYF.

The V call is TRBV19, the J call TRBJ1-1, with 10 bases aligning to TRBD1. J lost 5 bases, V lost 7 bases, and 10 bases had no gene match. CDR3 size: 15 residues. From germline, CDR1 is LNHDA and CDR2 SQIVND (reference sequence). The CDR3 loop reads CASKYRDRGGTEAFF. The CDR3 coding sequence is TGTGCCAGTAAATACCGGGACAGGGGAGGAACTGAAGCTTTCTTT.

V usage is TRBV7-6 and J usage is TRBJ2-7; D perhaps matches TRBD1 (6 bases). The V gene's germline CDR1 is SGHVS and CDR2 FNYEAQ. Trimming shortened V by 1 base and J by 2 bases, and 9 bases separated the two germline ends. This CDR3 has 14 residues. CDR3 sequence: CASSLGGPPYEQYF. CDR3 bases: TGTGCCAGCAGCTTAGGGGGGCCCCCCTACGAGCAGTACTTC.

This chain joins TRBV5-4 and TRBJ1-1; a weak D match, TRBD1 (6 bases). The germline V gene encodes CDR1 SGHNT and CDR2 YYREEE (reference sequence). The CDR3 runs 13 residues. V was shortened by 0 bases and J by 8 bases, with 11 bases between the two germline ends. This CDR3 is CASSLALGGEAFF. For the CDR3, the DNA is TGTGCCAGCAGCTTGGCCTTGGGGGGCGAAGCTTTCTTT.

The chain joins TRBV5-1 to TRBJ2-1; 8 bases fit TRBD2. Trimming cost V 1 base and J 5 bases; bases outside gene matches: 14. CDR3 size: 18 residues. Per the germline V gene, CDR1 is SGHRS and CDR2 is YFSETQ. CDR3 coding DNA: TGCGCCAGCAGCTTGAATTCTCCCGGGAGGGCTCGTCACAATGAGCAGTTCTTC. Encoded protein: CASSLNSPGRARHNEQFF.

The sample holds a few counts of this clone. The chain is built from TRBV30 and TRBJ1-5, with no clear D. V lost 0 bases and J lost 7, with 10 bases in between. The CDR3 is made up of 13 amino acids. Germline V gives CDR1 GTSNPN, CDR2 SVGIG (reference sequence). The DNA of the CDR3 is TGTGCCTGGAGTGTAGCCGTTCCCCAGCCCCAGCATTTT. This codes for CAWSVAVPQPQHF.

The chain uses TRBV7-9 and TRBJ1-1; D call uncertain. The CDR3 runs to 17 residues. Trimming took off 1 base at V and 0 bases at J, with 15 bases between the two ends. The germline V gene encodes CDR1 SEHNR and CDR2 FQNEAQ (reference sequence). The CDR3 nucleotides are TGTGCCAGCAGCTTAGAATCGGCAGTCGGAATGAACACTGAAGCTTTCTTT. Encoded protein: CASSLESAVGMNTEAFF.

The chain employs TRBV15 and TRBJ1-3; the D is unclear. The CDR3 is made up of 15 amino acids. Between the trimmed V and J ends, which lost 3 bases and 8 bases, there was a span of 17 bases. Germline V gene data show CDR1 as LNHNV and CDR2 as YYDKDF (reference sequence). In DNA form, the CDR3 reads TGTGCCACCAGCAGGAGTGGGATCGTCCGAGACACCATATATTTT. It is translated as CATSRSGIVRDTIYF.

This chain connects TRBV5-6 to TRBJ2-7, with D perhaps given as TRBD1 or TRBD2 (5 bases each). Trimming took 3 bases from V and 1 from J, leaving 14 bases between them. Germline CDR1 reads SGHDT; CDR2 reads YYEEEE. The CDR3 has 15 amino acids. CDR3 bases: TGTGCCAGCAGCTCGGGACCGGCCATATCCTACGAGCAGTACTTC. Its protein product is CASSSGPAISYEQYF.

This chain links TRBV11-2 with TRBJ1-3, with a possible D match to TRBD1 (5 bases). The CDR3 extends over 15 amino acids. Per the germline V gene, CDR1 is SGHAT and CDR2 is FQNNGV. Trimming cost V 1 base and J 0 bases, with 7 bases left between them. The DNA of the CDR3 is TGTGCCAGCAGCTTAGGGGGCAGCTCTGGAAACACCATATATTTT. Its protein is CASSLGGSSGNTIYF.

The chain is built from TRBV30 and TRBJ1-5; 8 positions agree with TRBD1. This CDR3 region has 13 residues. Germline trimming cut 5 bases from V and 5 bases from J; bases unmatched to any gene: 5. CDR1 and CDR2 from the germline V gene are GTSNPN and SVGIG (reference sequence). In DNA, the CDR3 is TGTGCCTGGGGACAGGGAGGTTATCAGCCCCAGCATTTT. Its translation is CAWGQGGYQPQHF.

V and J are TRBV7-6 and TRBJ1-4, with 7 bases aligning to TRBD1. With 5 bases clipped from V and 8 bases from J, the junction kept 14 bases outside the gene matches. CDR1 and CDR2 (germline): SGHVS, FNYEAQ. This CDR3 spans 16 amino acids. CDR3 sequence: CASSLISGTVGEKLFF. The CDR3 region has the DNA TGTGCCAGCAGCCTCATCTCCGGGACAGTGGGCGAAAAACTGTTTTTT.

This clone was seen just once. This chain uses TRBV25-1 with TRBJ2-2; perhaps TRBD1 as D (6 bases). The germline gives CDR1 MGHDK, CDR2 SYGVNS. V was trimmed by 3 bases and J by 4 bases, leaving 15 bases between them. The CDR3 has 16 residues. CDR3 in DNA: TGTGCCAGCAGTGATCGCTTGGGGGCCGGCACCGGGGAGCTGTTTTTT. Its protein is CASSDRLGAGTGELFF.

This clone has only one observation. The genes are TRBV11-2 and TRBJ2-6, with D possibly matching TRBD1 (6 bases). V was cut by 6 bases and J by 4 bases, with 13 bases left in between. Germline loops: CDR1 SGHAT, CDR2 FQNNGV. The CDR3 has 15 amino acids. In nucleotides, the CDR3 is TGTGCCAGCAGGTTACAGGGTGGCGGGGCCAACGTCCTGACTTTC. Translating it yields CASRLQGGGANVLTF.

This chain uses TRBV9 with TRBJ2-1, with D unresolved. CDR3 length equals 15 residues. CDR1 is SGDLS and CDR2 is YYNGEE in the germline V gene. V lost 0 bases, J lost 0 bases, and 7 bases lay in between. The CDR3 nucleotides are TGTGCCAGCAGCGTAGACTTATACTCCTACAATGAGCAGTTCTTC. It translates to CASSVDLYSYNEQFF. Full variable domain (missing parts from reference TRBV9 and TRBJ2-1): DSGVTQTPKHLITATGQRVTLRCSPRSGDLSVYWYQQSLDQGLQFLIQYYNGEERAKGNILERFSAQQFPDLHSELNLSSLELGDSALYFCASSVDLYSYNEQFFGPGTRLTVL.

The gene calls are TRBV7-9 and TRBJ2-3; D is uncertain. CDR3 length equals 16 residues. The germline V gene encodes CDR1 SEHNR and CDR2 FQNEAQ (reference sequence). The V gene lost 1 base and the J gene lost 3 bases, with 14 bases spanning the gap. In nucleotides, the CDR3 is TGTGCCAGCAGCTTAGGGGGTCTCACTATGACAGATACGCAGTATTTT. Translating gives CASSLGGLTMTDTQYF.

The chain is built from TRBV7-3 and TRBJ2-3, with 7 nucleotides matching TRBD1. The CDR3 has 15 residues. CDR1 and CDR2 from the germline V gene are SGHTA and FQGTGA. J was trimmed by 3 bases and V by 5 bases; bases with no gene match: 8. CDR3 residues: CASSLYRGGTDTQYF. For the CDR3, the DNA is TGTGCCAGCAGCCTATACAGGGGCGGTACAGATACGCAGTATTTT.

This clone is deemed medium-sized. The V and J genes are TRBV28 and TRBJ1-1; D is uncertain. V lost 5 bases and J lost 8, with 15 bases in between. Germline V gene sequence: CDR1 MDHEN, CDR2 SYDVKM. The CDR3 runs 13 residues. CDR3 residues: CASSLHGMDEAFF. The CDR3, as DNA: TGTGCCAGCAGTCTACACGGGATGGACGAAGCTTTCTTT.

The V call is TRBV18, the J call TRBJ2-7, with a weak D call TRBD2 (6 bases). The CDR3 extends over 15 amino acids. V was cut by 2 bases and J by 3 bases, with 14 bases left in between. Germline V gives CDR1 KGHSH, CDR2 LQKENI. CDR3 amino acids: CASSPTGGIFYEQYF. The CDR3 DNA sequence: TGTGCCAGCTCACCAACTGGCGGGATATTCTACGAGCAGTACTTC.

The chain employs TRBV18 and TRBJ2-1, with D tentatively TRBD2 (6 bases). V was pared by 6 bases and J by 8 bases, with 17 bases between. The CDR3 spans 14 residues. CDR1 is KGHSH, CDR2 LQKENI, per germline. CDR3 in amino acids: CASSRSPGVDEQFF. The CDR3, as DNA: TGTGCCAGCTCGAGATCCCCGGGGGTTGATGAGCAGTTCTTC.

This clone appeared once. V is TRBV9 and J is TRBJ2-5; 7 bases are a match to TRBD2. With 4 bases clipped from V and 7 bases from J, the junction kept 7 bases outside the gene matches. Germline CDR1 SGDLS, CDR2 YYNGEE. The CDR3 has 13 amino acids. The CDR3 loop reads CASSLTGGVTQYF. CDR3 nucleotide sequence: TGTGCCAGCAGCCTGACGGGGGGAGTGACCCAGTACTTC.

This clone was seen more than once but under ten times. The chain joins TRBV12-2 to TRBJ2-7; TRBD1, the D gene given by the table, was not confirmed from the DNA. TRBV12-2 is shown as a pseudogene. This CDR3 region has 16 residues. Here the CDR3 DNA reads TGTGCAAGTCGCTTAGTTCCTGCTGTACAGGGGTACGAGCAGTACTTC. Encoded protein: CASRLVPAVQGYEQYF.

The chain links TRBV6-1 to TRBJ2-7; 8 bases match TRBD1. The V and J ends lost 6 bases and 0 bases, in that order; junction bases with no gene match: 7. Germline assignment: CDR1 MNHNS and CDR2 SASEGT. The CDR3 runs to 15 residues. The CDR3 loop is CASRDRGWFSYEQYF. The CDR3 DNA reads as TGTGCCAGCAGAGACAGGGGTTGGTTCTCCTACGAGCAGTACTTC.

The rearrangement uses TRBV4-1 and TRBJ1-1; D call uncertain. The CDR3 is 16 amino acids. The germline V gene has CDR1 MGHRA and CDR2 YSYEKL. V gave up 6 bases and J gave up 1 base, with 18 bases separating them. The CDR3 sequence: CASRVALGRPNTEAFF. The CDR3 nucleotides are TGCGCCAGCAGAGTTGCTTTGGGCCGCCCGAACACTGAAGCTTTCTTT.

The chain couples TRBV7-2 to TRBJ2-1; D gene uncertain. The CDR3 is 11 amino acids. Germline CDR1 and CDR2: SGHTA and FQGNSA. V was shortened by 4 bases and J by 10 bases, with 8 bases between the two germline ends. DNA for the CDR3: TGTGCCAGCAGCTATATGAGGGAGCAGTTCTTC. Its translation: CASSYMREQFF.

V gene TRBV7-9 combines with J gene TRBJ2-3; D is unresolved. Germline V gives CDR1 SEHNR, CDR2 FQNEAQ (reference sequence). The CDR3 is 11 amino acids. V lost 0 bases, J lost 5 bases, and 0 bases lay in between. The CDR3 coding sequence is TGTGCCAGCAGCTTAGCAGATACGCAGTATTTT. Translation gives CASSLADTQYF.

The chain couples TRBV2 to TRBJ2-3; 11 bases fit TRBD2. The CDR3 runs to 15 residues. Germline trimming cut 7 bases from V and 3 bases from J; bases unmatched to any gene: 6. The V gene's germline CDR1 is SNHLY and CDR2 FYNNEI. CDR3 bases: TGTGCCAGCACTTTAGCGGGAGGGAATACAGATACGCAGTATTTT. It translates to CASTLAGGNTDTQYF. The variable domain in full, with the rest retrieved from reference TRBV2 and TRBJ2-3, is EPEVTQTPSHQVTQMGQEVILRCVPISNHLYFYWYRQILGQKVEFLVSFYNNEISEKSEIFDDQFSVERPDGSNFTLKIRSTKLEDSAMYFCASTLAGGNTDTQYFGPGTRLTVL.